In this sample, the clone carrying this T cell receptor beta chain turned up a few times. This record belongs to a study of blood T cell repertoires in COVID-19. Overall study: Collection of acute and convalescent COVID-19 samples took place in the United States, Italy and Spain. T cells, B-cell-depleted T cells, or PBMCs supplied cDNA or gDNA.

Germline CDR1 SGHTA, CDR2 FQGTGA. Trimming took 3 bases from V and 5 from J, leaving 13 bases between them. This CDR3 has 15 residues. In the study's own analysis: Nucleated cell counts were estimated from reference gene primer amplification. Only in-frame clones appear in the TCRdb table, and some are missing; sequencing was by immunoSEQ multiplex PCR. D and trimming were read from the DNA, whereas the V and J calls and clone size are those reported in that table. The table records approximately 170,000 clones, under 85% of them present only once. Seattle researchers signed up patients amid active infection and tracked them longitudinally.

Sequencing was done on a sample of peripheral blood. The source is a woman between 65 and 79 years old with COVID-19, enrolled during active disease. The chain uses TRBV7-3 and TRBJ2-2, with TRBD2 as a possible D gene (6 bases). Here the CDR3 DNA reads TGTGCCAGCAGCTTTAGCGGAGGAGGGACCGGGGAGCTGTTTTTT. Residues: CASSFSGGGTGELFF. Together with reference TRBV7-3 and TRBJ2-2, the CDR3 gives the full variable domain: GAGVSQTPSNKVTEKGKYVELRCDPISGHTALYWYRQSLGQGPEFLIYFQGTGAADDSGLPNDRFFAVRPEGSVSTLKIQRTERGDSAVYLCASSFSGGGTGELFFGEGSRLTVL.